Each of the 16 T cell receptor beta chains below was sequenced from the same sample in a study of technical replicates of blood from several donors. TCRdb's table, derived via immunoSEQ multiplex PCR, lists solely in-frame clones and lacks some. The top ten clones hold around 0.16% of a sample with 60,000 to 70,000 clones, roughly 98% of them seen once. Sequencing input: T cells isolated from PBMCs. Every receptor here comes from a human donor in good health.

The chain recombines TRBV10-1 with TRBJ1-1; D gene ambiguous. This CDR3 spans 13 amino acids. Trimming removed 0 bases from V and 5 bases from J, with 7 bases in between. The V gene's germline CDR1 is WNHNN and CDR2 SYGVQD (reference sequence). Written as DNA, the CDR3 is TGCGCCAGCAGTGAGTCGACCAGGACTGAAGCTTTCTTT. The encoded protein is CASSESTRTEAFF.

This clone showed up just once. The rearrangement uses TRBV5-1 and TRBJ2-3, with 8 bases that match TRBD1. The junction had 7 bases not matched to a gene; V was cut back by 1 base and J by 0 bases. The CDR3 extends over 17 amino acids. The V gene's germline CDR1 is SGHRS and CDR2 YFSETQ. This CDR3 reads CASSLIPQGASTDTQYF. The CDR3, as DNA: TGCGCCAGCAGCTTGATCCCCCAGGGGGCTAGCACAGATACGCAGTATTTT.

The chain links TRBV18 to TRBJ2-6, with 8 bases lining up with TRBD1. This CDR3 is 18 amino acids long. The V segment lost 7 bases and the J segment 1 base; nucleotides outside the gene matches: 12. The V gene's germline CDR1 is KGHSH and CDR2 LQKENI. The CDR3 region is CASLSWTGIFSGANVLTF. The CDR3 bases are TGTGCCAGCTTGTCGTGGACAGGGATTTTTTCTGGGGCCAACGTCCTGACTTTC.

As concerns this clone: One end of the junction varies from germline; a read error may be responsible. The gene calls are TRBV29-1 and TRBJ1-2; D gene unclear. The CDR3 is 13 amino acids. Germline-derived CDR1 and CDR2 are SQVTM and ANQGSEA. The CDR3: CRVRKDALAGYTF. CDR3 DNA: TGTCGCGTAAGGAAGGACGCCCTAGCTGGCTACACCTTC. The entire variable domain, with the rest obtained from reference TRBV29-1 and TRBJ1-2, is as follows: SAVISQKPSRDICQRGTSLTIQCQVDSQVTMMFWYRQQPGQSLTLIATANQGSEATYESGFVIDKFPISRPNLTFSTLTVSNMSPEDSSIYLCRVRKDALAGYTFGSGTRLTVV.

This chain connects TRBV11-2 to TRBJ2-7; 9 bases are shared with TRBD1. V lost 2 bases to trimming and J lost 6 bases; unmatched junction nucleotides: 2. Germline V gives CDR1 SGHAT, CDR2 FQNNGV. The CDR3 loop spans 13 amino acids. The CDR3 protein is CASSLWTGVEQYF. The DNA of the CDR3 is TGTGCCAGCAGCTTATGGACAGGGGTCGAGCAGTACTTC. The variable domain in full, completed from reference TRBV11-2 and TRBJ2-7, reads EAGVAQSPRYKIIEKRQSVAFWCNPISGHATLYWYQQILGQGPKLLIQFQNNGVVDDSQLPKDRFSAERLKGVDSTLKIQPAKLEDSAVYLCASSLWTGVEQYFGPGTRLTVT.

The chain uses TRBV5-1 and TRBJ2-7; a weak D match, TRBD1 (6 bases). This CDR3 has 12 amino acids. Trimming left V 7 bases short and J 5 bases short, with 13 bases between. Looked up from germline, CDR1 is SGHRS and CDR2 is YFSETQ. The CDR3 nucleotides are TGCGCCAGCTCCATAAACAGGGACGAGCAGTACTTC. This codes for CASSINRDEQYF. The entire variable domain, with the rest obtained from reference TRBV5-1 and TRBJ2-7, is as follows: KAGVTQTPRYLIKTRGQQVTLSCSPISGHRSVSWYQQTPGQGLQFLFEYFSETQRNKGNFPGRFSGRQFSNSRSEMNVSTLELGDSALYLCASSINRDEQYFGPGTRLTVT.

J is TRBJ1-2 and V is TRBV27; 8 bases match TRBD1. The germline gives CDR1 MNHEY, CDR2 SMNVEV (reference sequence). The J segment lost 8 bases and the V segment lost 1 base, leaving 12 bases of the junction unmatched. The CDR3 extends over 16 amino acids. This chain's CDR3 is CASSLFPNQGASGYTF. CDR3 nucleotide sequence: TGTGCCAGCAGTTTATTCCCAAACCAGGGGGCGAGCGGCTACACCTTC.

The rearrangement uses TRBV5-1 and TRBJ2-5, with TRBD1 matching over 7 bases. The CDR3 extends over 14 amino acids. V was clipped by 7 bases and J by 3 bases; unmatched bases: 9. Germline CDR1 and CDR2: SGHRS and YFSETQ. The CDR3 region is CASGTGETKETQYF. In nucleotides, the CDR3 is TGCGCCAGCGGCACAGGGGAGACTAAAGAGACCCAGTACTTC.

V and J are TRBV19 and TRBJ2-7, with 7 bases identical to TRBD1. The germline gives CDR1 LNHDA, CDR2 SQIVND (reference sequence). Unmatched junction bases numbered 9, after V lost 5 bases and J lost 2 bases. This CDR3 comprises 15 residues. CDR3 protein: CASSPTGPSPYEQYF. CDR3 sequence (DNA): TGTGCCAGTAGTCCGACAGGGCCCTCGCCCTACGAGCAGTACTTC.

The V and J genes are TRBV5-8 and TRBJ2-7, with D possibly being TRBD2 (6 bases). In germline, CDR1 is SGHTS, CDR2 YDEGEE. The CDR3 extends over 17 amino acids. The V end was cut by 2 bases, the J end by 4 bases, with 22 bases between. This CDR3 reads CASSLNRRSGPPYEQYF. The CDR3 DNA is TGTGCCAGCAGCTTAAATAGGAGGAGCGGGCCCCCTTACGAGCAGTACTTC.

The CDR3 DNA reads TGTGCCAGCAGTACCCCCCGGGACAGGGGGGTCGAAAAACTGTTTTTT. This translates into CASSTPRDRGVEKLFF. The chain recombines TRBV27 with TRBJ1-4; 11 bases match TRBD1. This CDR3 is built from 16 residues. Germline lookup yields CDR1 MNHEY and CDR2 SMNVEV (reference sequence). J lost 8 bases, V lost 5 bases, and 10 bases had no gene match.

This rearrangement joins TRBV5-1 to TRBJ2-7, with a tentative D call TRBD2 (5 bases). V lost 3 bases and J lost 1, with 5 bases in between. The CDR3 is 12 residues long. Per germline, CDR1 SGHRS and CDR2 YFSETQ. The DNA of the CDR3 is TGCGCCAGCAGCTCGGGGTCCTACGAGCAGTACTTC. It specifies CASSSGSYEQYF.

The chain combines TRBV5-8 with TRBJ2-7; 8 bases match TRBD1. This CDR3 region has 14 residues. Germline V gives CDR1 SGHTS, CDR2 YDEGEE. V was clipped by 4 bases and J by 2 bases; unmatched bases: 5. CDR3 sequence reads: CASSPGTGAYEQYF. In DNA form, the CDR3 reads TGTGCCAGCAGCCCTGGGACAGGAGCCTACGAGCAGTACTTC.

The gene calls are TRBV5-1 and TRBJ2-7; 11 nucleotides match TRBD2. Germline V lookup: CDR1 SGHRS, CDR2 YFSETQ. With 0 bases clipped from V and 3 bases from J, the junction kept 2 bases outside the gene matches. The CDR3 sequence is 15 residues long. CDR3 loop: CASSLGTSGFYEQYF. In nucleotides, the CDR3 is TGCGCCAGCAGCTTGGGGACTAGCGGGTTCTACGAGCAGTACTTC.

On this clone: One end of the junction varies from germline; a read error may be responsible. The chain links TRBV7-7 to TRBJ1-1; TRBD1 is a possible D gene (5 bases). The V gene's germline CDR1 is SSHAT and CDR2 FNYEAQ (reference sequence). This CDR3 has 19 amino acids. The CDR3, as DNA: TGTGCTAGCAGCGTGACAGTCATGATGGACCCAATCCGGAACACTGAAGCTTTCTTT. Translating it yields CASSVTVMMDPIRNTEAFF.

The chain carries TRBV15 and TRBJ2-3; D is undetermined. The CDR3 spans 11 residues. V was clipped by 4 bases and J by 3 bases, with 2 bases between them. Germline CDR1 reads LNHNV; CDR2 reads YYDKDF (reference sequence). Here the CDR3 DNA reads TGTGCCACCAGCACGACAGATACGCAGTATTTT. Translating gives CATSTTDTQYF.